Listed below are T cell receptor beta chains from one sample, sequenced in a study of cytomegalovirus exposure and HLA in healthy donors. Generated by immunoSEQ multiplex PCR, the TCRdb table keeps only in-frame clones and is missing some. This sample has approximately 170,000 clones; roughly 77% occur once, and the top ten carry approximately 2.4%. Sequencing used PBMCs. The receptor set was obtained from a woman aged 35 to 49 in good health and CMV-seropositive. Both conserved end residues are part of each CDR3. A D gene is named only where the DNA matches it firmly. Not every row has a clone size; where given, it reads once, few, many or a size class.

cdr3_nt: TGTGCCAGCAGTTCGGCCAGCGCGCACTATGGCTACACCTTC
cdr3_aa: CASSSASAHYGYTF
clone_size: .
j_call: TRBJ1-2
v_call: TRBV6-1
d_call: .

cdr3_nt: TGTGCCAGCAGCGAACGGACAGGGGTTGGCTACACCTTC
cdr3_aa: CASSERTGVGYTF
clone_size: .
j_call: TRBJ1-2
v_call: TRBV7-2
d_call: TRBD1

cdr3_nt: TGTGCCAGCAGCCCTTTGGGAGGAGGGATGAACACTGAAGCTTTCTTT
cdr3_aa: CASSPLGGGMNTEAFF
clone_size: .
j_call: TRBJ1-1
v_call: TRBV7-9
d_call: .

cdr3_nt: TGTGCCAGCACCTCGTCCGGGACAGATACTTACGAGCGGTACTTC
cdr3_aa: CASTSSGTDTYERYF
clone_size: .
j_call: TRBJ2-7
v_call: TRBV28
d_call: TRBD1

cdr3_nt: TGTGCCAGCTTTGGGACACTAGCGGGGGGCACAGATACGCAGTATTTT
cdr3_aa: CASFGTLAGGTDTQYF
clone_size: .
j_call: TRBJ2-3
v_call: TRBV18
d_call: TRBD2

cdr3_nt: TGTGCCAGCAGTCTAACTACTAGGACCGAGAATTTTGAGAACATTCAGTACTTC
cdr3_aa: CASSLTTRTENFENIQYF
clone_size: .
j_call: TRBJ2-4
v_call: TRBV27
d_call: .

cdr3_nt: TGTGCCAGCAGGAACCGGACAGGGTACCAAGAGACCCAGTACTTC
cdr3_aa: CASRNRTGYQETQYF
clone_size: .
j_call: TRBJ2-5
v_call: TRBV2
d_call: TRBD1

cdr3_nt: TGTGCCAGCAGCTTAGAGGCGGGGGGGGCTAATGAGCAGTTCTTC
cdr3_aa: CASSLEAGGANEQFF
clone_size: .
j_call: TRBJ2-1
v_call: TRBV11-3
d_call: TRBD2

cdr3_nt: TGTGCCAGTACTAGCGGGGGGGCGATCGGGTACAATGAGCAGTTCTTC
cdr3_aa: CASTSGGAIGYNEQFF
clone_size: .
j_call: TRBJ2-1
v_call: TRBV28
d_call: TRBD2

cdr3_nt: TGCGCCAGCAGTCTGAGAGGGGGCACTGAAGCTTTCTTT
cdr3_aa: CASSLRGGTEAFF
clone_size: .
j_call: TRBJ1-1
v_call: TRBV4-3
d_call: .

cdr3_nt: TGTGCCAGCAGCGTAGCTCAGGGGGAGTCCACAGATACGCAGTATTTT
cdr3_aa: CASSVAQGESTDTQYF
clone_size: .
j_call: TRBJ2-3
v_call: TRBV9
d_call: TRBD1

cdr3_nt: TGTGCCAGCAGCCAAGAGAGGGGGAGGGTGACCCAGTACTTC
cdr3_aa: CASSQERGRVTQYF
clone_size: few
j_call: TRBJ2-5
v_call: TRBV14
d_call: .

cdr3_nt: TGTGCCTGGAGTCTTAGCGGGGGGGACACAGATACGCAGTATTTT
cdr3_aa: CAWSLSGGDTDTQYF
clone_size: once
j_call: TRBJ2-3
v_call: TRBV30
d_call: TRBD2

cdr3_nt: TGCGCCAGCAGCAGAGCGGGAGATGGCGGGGAGCTGTTTTTT
cdr3_aa: CASSRAGDGGELFF
clone_size: .
j_call: TRBJ2-2
v_call: TRBV10-1
d_call: TRBD2

cdr3_nt: TGTGCCAGCAGTCTCACAGGGGCCGCAGATACGCAGTATTTT
cdr3_aa: CASSLTGAADTQYF
clone_size: .
j_call: TRBJ2-3
v_call: TRBV28
d_call: TRBD1

cdr3_nt: TGTGCCAGTAGTAGAGGGACAGATTCAAACTATGGCTACACCTTC
cdr3_aa: CASSRGTDSNYGYTF
clone_size: .
j_call: TRBJ1-2
v_call: TRBV19
d_call: TRBD1

cdr3_nt: TGTGCCAGCGGCAGGGATTACACTGAAGCTTTCTTT
cdr3_aa: CASGRDYTEAFF
clone_size: .
j_call: TRBJ1-1
v_call: TRBV7-9
d_call: .

cdr3_nt: TGTGCCAGCAGCCCCCAATACGGGGGGGCGCAGACCCAGTACTTC
cdr3_aa: CASSPQYGGAQTQYF
clone_size: .
j_call: TRBJ2-5
v_call: TRBV7-2
d_call: TRBD2

cdr3_nt: TGTGCCTGGAGTCGTACAGGGGTGGATGGCTACACCTTC
cdr3_aa: CAWSRTGVDGYTF
clone_size: few
j_call: TRBJ1-2
v_call: TRBV30
d_call: TRBD1

cdr3_nt: TGTGCCAGCAGTAGGACAGGAAATAATTCACCCCTCCACTTT
cdr3_aa: CASSRTGNNSPLHF
clone_size: .
j_call: TRBJ1-6
v_call: TRBV6-5
d_call: TRBD1

cdr3_nt: TGTGCCAGCAGTGTACCCCCGGAGGACCCCGAGCCCTACAATGAGCAGTTCTTC
cdr3_aa: CASSVPPEDPEPYNEQFF
clone_size: .
j_call: TRBJ2-1
v_call: TRBV6-1
d_call: .

cdr3_nt: TGTGCCACCGGCAAGGACAGGGTCGCAGGCTACACCTTC
cdr3_aa: CATGKDRVAGYTF
clone_size: .
j_call: TRBJ1-2
v_call: TRBV15
d_call: TRBD1

cdr3_nt: TGTGCCAGCAGCTTGGCGGGCGGGTCCCCCTACGAGCAGTACTTC
cdr3_aa: CASSLAGGSPYEQYF
clone_size: few
j_call: TRBJ2-7
v_call: TRBV5-6
d_call: .

cdr3_nt: TGCGCCAGCAGCCAAGTCAAGGGGATGAGCTCTGGAAACACCATATATTTT
cdr3_aa: CASSQVKGMSSGNTIYF
clone_size: .
j_call: TRBJ1-3
v_call: TRBV4-3
d_call: .

cdr3_nt: TGTGCCACTCAACAGGGGGCAAGGGAAGGCTACACCTTC
cdr3_aa: CATQQGAREGYTF
clone_size: .
j_call: TRBJ1-2
v_call: TRBV19
d_call: TRBD1

cdr3_nt: TGTGCCACGAGCACGTTAGGGACAGGGAGGGATGAGCAGTTCTTC
cdr3_aa: CATSTLGTGRDEQFF
clone_size: .
j_call: TRBJ2-1
v_call: TRBV2
d_call: TRBD1

cdr3_nt: TGTGCCAGCAGCGGACAGGGGCGGATGAACACTGAAGCTTTCTTT
cdr3_aa: CASSGQGRMNTEAFF
clone_size: few
j_call: TRBJ1-1
v_call: TRBV27
d_call: TRBD1

cdr3_nt: TGTGCCAGCAGTCCGGACAGGGGGCATGGCTACACCTTC
cdr3_aa: CASSPDRGHGYTF
clone_size: .
j_call: TRBJ1-2
v_call: TRBV2
d_call: TRBD1

cdr3_nt: TGCGCCAGCAGTCGTCCAGGGGAGGGTGAGACCCAGTACTTC
cdr3_aa: CASSRPGEGETQYF
clone_size: .
j_call: TRBJ2-5
v_call: TRBV10-1
d_call: .

cdr3_nt: TGCGCCAGCAGTCCTCATGGGAGGATTATCGATACGCAGTATTTT
cdr3_aa: CASSPHGRIIDTQYF
clone_size: .
j_call: TRBJ2-3
v_call: TRBV5-1
d_call: .

cdr3_nt: TGTGCCAGCAGTGTAGACAGACTTCTCCCCTACGAGCAGTACTTC
cdr3_aa: CASSVDRLLPYEQYF
clone_size: .
j_call: TRBJ2-7
v_call: TRBV6-1
d_call: .

cdr3_nt: TGCAGCGTTGAGGCCCGGGGGACTGAAGCTTTCTTT
cdr3_aa: CSVEARGTEAFF
clone_size: .
j_call: TRBJ1-1
v_call: TRBV29-1
d_call: .

cdr3_nt: TGTGCCAGCAGTTTATTGGGCAAGAACACCGGGGAGCTGTTTTTT
cdr3_aa: CASSLLGKNTGELFF
clone_size: .
j_call: TRBJ2-2
v_call: TRBV28
d_call: .

cdr3_nt: TGTGCCTGGAGTCACGGACAGGGTATCGACGAGCAGTACTTC
cdr3_aa: CAWSHGQGIDEQYF
clone_size: once
j_call: TRBJ2-7
v_call: TRBV30
d_call: TRBD1

cdr3_nt: TGTGCCAGCAGTTTATCAGATACGCAGTATTTT
cdr3_aa: CASSLSDTQYF
clone_size: .
j_call: TRBJ2-3
v_call: TRBV6-6
d_call: .

cdr3_nt: TGCGCCAGCAGTGAGGGAGGACCCTCCAATGAGCAGTTCTTC
cdr3_aa: CASSEGGPSNEQFF
clone_size: .
j_call: TRBJ2-1
v_call: TRBV10-1
d_call: .

cdr3_nt: TGCGCCAGCAGCTTGGGGCAGGCGACCTTCTCCTACGAGCAGTACTTC
cdr3_aa: CASSLGQATFSYEQYF
clone_size: .
j_call: TRBJ2-7
v_call: TRBV5-1
d_call: .

cdr3_nt: TGTGCCTGGAAGATTCAGGGGGCGGGAGAAAAACTGTTTTTT
cdr3_aa: CAWKIQGAGEKLFF
clone_size: .
j_call: TRBJ1-4
v_call: TRBV30
d_call: TRBD1

cdr3_nt: TGCAGCGTTGAAGGAGTTGTCCCAGATACGCAGTATTTT
cdr3_aa: CSVEGVVPDTQYF
clone_size: .
j_call: TRBJ2-3
v_call: TRBV29-1
d_call: .

cdr3_nt: TGTGCCAGCTCACCTAATTCAGGGGGCGTGATAACTGAAGCTTTCTTT
cdr3_aa: CASSPNSGGVITEAFF
clone_size: few
j_call: TRBJ1-1
v_call: TRBV18
d_call: TRBD1

cdr3_nt: TGTGCCAGCAGCCCTGAAGGGACTGAAGCTTTTTTT
cdr3_aa: CASSPEGTEAFF
clone_size: .
j_call: TRBJ1-1
v_call: TRBV11-2
d_call: .

cdr3_nt: TGTGCCTGGAGTCCGGGACTCCATCAGCCCCAGCATTTT
cdr3_aa: CAWSPGLHQPQHF
clone_size: .
j_call: TRBJ1-5
v_call: TRBV30
d_call: .

cdr3_nt: TGTGCCAGCCGCCCCCGACAGGGAGCAAACACTGAAGCTTTCTTT
cdr3_aa: CASRPRQGANTEAFF
clone_size: few
j_call: TRBJ1-1
v_call: TRBV7-9
d_call: TRBD1

cdr3_nt: TGTGCCAGCAGCTTCGGCGGGGTGACGACCTACGAGCAGTACTTC
cdr3_aa: CASSFGGVTTYEQYF
clone_size: few
j_call: TRBJ2-7
v_call: TRBV11-3
d_call: .

cdr3_nt: TGTGCCAGCAGCTTTGAGACAATGAACACTGAAGCTTTCTTT
cdr3_aa: CASSFETMNTEAFF
clone_size: .
j_call: TRBJ1-1
v_call: TRBV7-9
d_call: .

cdr3_nt: TGTGCCAGCGGCTACGGGGGGATAAAGGACACTGAAGCTTTCTTT
cdr3_aa: CASGYGGIKDTEAFF
clone_size: once
j_call: TRBJ1-1
v_call: TRBV7-9
d_call: .

cdr3_nt: TGTGCCAGCAGTTCGACAGCGATGAACACTGAAGCTTTCTTT
cdr3_aa: CASSSTAMNTEAFF
clone_size: few
j_call: TRBJ1-1
v_call: TRBV2
d_call: .

cdr3_nt: TGCGCCAGCAGCCAAGATAGGACAGGAGCCAACATTCAGTACTTC
cdr3_aa: CASSQDRTGANIQYF
clone_size: .
j_call: TRBJ2-4
v_call: TRBV4-3
d_call: TRBD1

cdr3_nt: TGTGCCAGCAGCTTAACAAACACTGAAGCTTTCTTT
cdr3_aa: CASSLTNTEAFF
clone_size: .
j_call: TRBJ1-1
v_call: TRBV7-8
d_call: .

cdr3_nt: TGTGCCAGCAGCTCCCAACGGGGTTACGAGCAGTACTTC
cdr3_aa: CASSSQRGYEQYF
clone_size: .
j_call: TRBJ2-7
v_call: TRBV7-7
d_call: .

cdr3_nt: TGTGCCAGCAGCCCCTCCTCTACCATCTACACCTTC
cdr3_aa: CASSPSSTIYTF
clone_size: .
j_call: TRBJ1-2
v_call: TRBV14
d_call: .

cdr3_nt: TGCGCCAGCAGCCAATCGGGACTAGCGGACTACAATGAGCAGTTCTTC
cdr3_aa: CASSQSGLADYNEQFF
clone_size: .
j_call: TRBJ2-1
v_call: TRBV4-1
d_call: TRBD2

cdr3_nt: TGTGCCAGCTCACCAGAAACCCTAGGACAGACTGAAGCTTTCTTT
cdr3_aa: CASSPETLGQTEAFF
clone_size: .
j_call: TRBJ1-1
v_call: TRBV18
d_call: .